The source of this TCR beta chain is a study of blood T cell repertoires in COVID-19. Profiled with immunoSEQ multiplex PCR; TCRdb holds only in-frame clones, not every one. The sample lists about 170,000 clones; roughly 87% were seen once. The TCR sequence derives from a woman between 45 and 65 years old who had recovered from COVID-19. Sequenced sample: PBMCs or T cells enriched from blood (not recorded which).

As DNA, the CDR3 is TGTGCCAGCGGCACTAGCGGGAGTTACAATGAGCAGTTCTTC. Translating it yields CASGTSGSYNEQFF. The gene calls are TRBV2 and TRBJ2-1; 11 nucleotides match TRBD2. The CDR3 runs to 14 residues. The germline gives CDR1 SNHLY, CDR2 FYNNEI. J gave up 4 bases and V 8 bases, and 4 bases lay outside the gene matches. The full variable domain, completed using reference TRBV2 and TRBJ2-1, is EPEVTQTPSHQVTQMGQEVILRCVPISNHLYFYWYRQILGQKVEFLVSFYNNEISEKSEIFDDQFSVERPDGSNFTLKIRSTKLEDSAMYFCASGTSGSYNEQFFGPGTRLTVL.